The TCR beta chain under discussion was sequenced for a study of cytomegalovirus exposure and HLA in healthy donors. Across the whole study: Findings of an earlier analysis included around 120 million unique TCR beta sequences from 180 million or so T cells. Findings and limits, study-wide: A cluster of highly shared sequence variants was likely a sequencing artifact. Immune exposure data for these donors was limited to CMV serostatus. Accurate prediction of HLA-A and HLA-B alleles (for most subjects) was reportedly achieved from TCR beta sequences.

The PCR was carried out with 60 Vbeta primers and 13 Jbeta primers. TCRdb's copy holds only in-frame clones and misses some; the assay was immunoSEQ multiplex PCR. This table holds about 160,000 clones, roughly 79% found once. A note on this clone: Its antigen is not identified.

The TCR sequence derives from a woman in her forties or fifties in good health and CMV-seronegative. The sample was PBMCs.

DNA of the CDR3: TGTGCCAGCAGCCTTTACACAGATACGCAGTATTTT. Protein product: CASSLYTDTQYF. The rearrangement uses TRBV2 and TRBJ2-3; D not certain. The CDR3 sequence is 12 residues long. Germline-derived CDR1 and CDR2 are SNHLY and FYNNEI. Trimming pared 6 bases from V and 2 bases from J, leaving 6 bases between. Together with reference TRBV2 and TRBJ2-3, the CDR3 gives the full variable domain: EPEVTQTPSHQVTQMGQEVILRCVPISNHLYFYWYRQILGQKVEFLVSFYNNEISEKSEIFDDQFSVERPDGSNFTLKIRSTKLEDSAMYFCASSLYTDTQYFGPGTRLTVL.